This passage covers 4 T cell receptor beta chains from one sample sequenced in a study of blood T cells in healthy people across ages. The second PCR ran about 6 to 12 cycles with a sample-barcoded 5' primer and J-beta primers. Each CDR3 protein gets one entry after TCRdb re-called the 5' RACE reads with MiXCR. The repertoire holds 650,000 to 1,000,000 distinct CDR3 sequences, under 40% seen once, with 10% to 15% in the top ten. What was sequenced was blood. All receptors come from a man between 18 and 35 years old in good health.

The chain uses TRBV4-1 and TRBJ2-3; D is unresolved. Trimming cost V 6 bases and J 3 bases, with 13 bases left between them. CDR1 MGHRA and CDR2 YSYEKL come from the germline V gene. This CDR3 region has 14 residues. The CDR3 loop is CASRGIYRTDTQYF. The CDR3 region has the DNA TGCGCCAGCAGGGGGATCTACCGGACAGATACGCAGTATTTT.

The genes are TRBV21-1 and TRBJ1-1. TRBV21-1 is a listed pseudogene. The CDR3 loop spans 16 amino acids. The CDR3 reads CASSKRRVKENTEAFF. The CDR3 coding sequence is TGTGCCAGCAGCAAACGTAGGGTCAAGGAGAACACTGAAGCTTTCTTT.

This clonotype was observed a few times. The chain uses TRBV7-9 and TRBJ1-1; D uncertain. V was cut by 1 base and J by 4 bases, with 10 bases left in between. The CDR3 totals 14 residues. Germline CDR1 reads SEHNR; CDR2 reads FQNEAQ (reference sequence). The CDR3 spells CASSLGSGRTEAFF. Here the CDR3 DNA reads TGTGCCAGCAGCTTAGGGTCCGGGCGCACTGAAGCTTTCTTT.

V gene TRBV12-3 or TRBV12-4 combines with J gene TRBJ2-7, with D perhaps TRBD1 (6 bases). The CDR3 runs to 14 residues. Deletions cut 7 bases from V and 6 bases from J, with 19 bases between. Here the CDR3 DNA reads TGTGCCAGCAAATTGACCGGGACAAACCTCGAGCAGTACTTC. As protein: CASKLTGTNLEQYF.